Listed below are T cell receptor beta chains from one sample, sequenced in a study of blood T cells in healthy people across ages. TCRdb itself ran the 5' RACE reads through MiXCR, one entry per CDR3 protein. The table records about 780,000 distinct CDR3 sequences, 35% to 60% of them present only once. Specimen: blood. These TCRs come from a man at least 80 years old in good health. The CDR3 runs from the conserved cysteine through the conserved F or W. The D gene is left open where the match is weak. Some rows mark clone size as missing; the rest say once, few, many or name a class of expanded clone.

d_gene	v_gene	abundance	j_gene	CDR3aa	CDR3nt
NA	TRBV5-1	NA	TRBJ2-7	CASSLELMGAGGEEQYF	TGCGCCAGCAGCTTGGAATTGATGGGGGCCGGTGGGGAAGAGCAGTACTTC
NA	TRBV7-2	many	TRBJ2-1	CASSAGGAGGYNEQFF	TGTGCCAGCAGCGCAGGGGGGGCCGGGGGTTACAATGAGCAGTTCTTC
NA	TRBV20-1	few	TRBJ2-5	CSARDPGTSQETQYF	TGCAGTGCTAGAGATCCCGGTACCAGTCAAGAGACCCAGTACTTC
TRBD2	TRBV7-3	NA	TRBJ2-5	CASSLGTSGAQYF	TGTGCCAGCAGCTTAGGTACTAGCGGGGCGCAGTACTTC
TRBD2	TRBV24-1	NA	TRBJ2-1	CATSSAGGVTNEQFF	TGTGCCACCAGTTCGGCGGGAGGGGTTACGAATGAGCAGTTCTTC
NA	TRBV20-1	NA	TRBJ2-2	CSALRTSSTGELFF	TGCAGTGCTTTACGGACCTCGAGCACCGGGGAGCTGTTTTTT
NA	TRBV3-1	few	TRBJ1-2	CASSQDSALGYTF	TGTGCCAGCAGCCAAGATTCAGCTCTCGGCTACACCTTC
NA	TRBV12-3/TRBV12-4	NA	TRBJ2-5	CASSLKQDGTQYF	TGTGCCAGCAGTTTAAAACAGGACGGGACCCAGTACTTC
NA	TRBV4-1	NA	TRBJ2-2	CASSQELGRGNTGELFF	TGCGCCAGCAGCCAAGAACTAGGCAGGGGGAACACCGGGGAGCTGTTTTTT
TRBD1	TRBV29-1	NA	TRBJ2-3	CGVVGQGGTDTQYF	TGCGGCGTTGTGGGACAGGGTGGCACAGATACGCAGTATTTT
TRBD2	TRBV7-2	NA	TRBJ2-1	CASSPGGGLAGGYEQFF	TGTGCCAGCAGCCCAGGCGGGGGACTAGCGGGGGGCTATGAGCAGTTCTTC
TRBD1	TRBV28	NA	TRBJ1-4	CASRGTGEGSTNEKLFF	TGTGCCAGCAGAGGGACAGGGGAGGGATCAACTAATGAAAAACTGTTTTTT
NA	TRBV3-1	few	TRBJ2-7	CASSPNREFYEQYF	TGTGCCAGCAGCCCAAATCGGGAGTTCTACGAGCAGTACTTC
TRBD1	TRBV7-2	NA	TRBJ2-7	CASDRGRAYEQYF	TGTGCCAGCGACAGGGGTAGAGCCTACGAGCAGTACTTC
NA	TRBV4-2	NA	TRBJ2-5	CASSQDPAGGETQYF	TGTGCCAGCAGCCAAGACCCCGCTGGGGGAGAGACCCAGTACTTC
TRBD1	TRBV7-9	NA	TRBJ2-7	CASSSDRGGTQYF	TGTGCCAGCAGCTCCGACAGGGGAGGAACCCAGTACTTC
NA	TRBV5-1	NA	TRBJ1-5	CASSLSGNLNQPQHF	TGCGCCAGCAGCTTGAGTGGGAACCTCAATCAGCCCCAGCATTTT
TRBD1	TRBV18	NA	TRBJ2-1	CASSPMTGGRNEQFF	TGTGCCAGCTCACCAATGACAGGGGGCAGAAATGAGCAGTTCTTC
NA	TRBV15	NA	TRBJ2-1	CATSRELGATEFF	TGTGCCACCAGCAGAGAACTTGGGGCTACGGAGTTCTTC
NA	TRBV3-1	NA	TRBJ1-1	CASSQDSGLHTEAFF	TGTGCCAGCAGCCAAGACTCGGGTCTTCACACTGAAGCTTTCTTT
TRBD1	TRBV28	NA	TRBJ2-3	CVSSFGDRDTDTQYF	TGTGTCAGCAGTTTTGGGGACAGGGACACAGATACGCAGTATTTT
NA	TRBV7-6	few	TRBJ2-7	CASSPSGPEQYF	TGTGCCAGCAGCCCGAGCGGACCCGAGCAGTACTTC
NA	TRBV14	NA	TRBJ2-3	CASSQRHKTDTQYF	TGTGCCAGCAGCCAACGACATAAAACAGATACGCAGTATTTT
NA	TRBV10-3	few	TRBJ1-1	CAISGGQGNVEAFF	TGTGCCATCAGTGGTGGCCAGGGGAACGTTGAAGCTTTCTTT
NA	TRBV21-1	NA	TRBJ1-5	CASRPRSRGNQHF	TGTGCCAGCAGACCTCGGAGCAGGGGAAACCAGCATTTT
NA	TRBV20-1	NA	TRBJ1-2	CSASRAGTVYGYTF	TGCAGTGCTAGCCGGGCCGGGACGGTCTATGGCTACACCTTC
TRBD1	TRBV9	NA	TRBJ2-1	CASSVETGDIGTYEQFF	TGTGCCAGCAGCGTAGAAACAGGGGACATTGGAACCTACGAGCAGTTCTTC